Listed here are 32 T cell receptor beta chains from one sample, sequenced in a study of T cell responses to AZD1222 COVID-19 vaccine. Sequenced by immunoSEQ multiplex PCR; TCRdb stores in-frame clones only, minus some. This table holds tens of thousands of clones, around 92% found once. Here the sequenced sample was peripheral blood, taken on day 0 of AZD1222 vaccination. Source of these receptors: an adult in good health.

The V and J genes are TRBV3-1 (or the pseudogene TRBV3-2) and TRBJ1-6; unclear D gene. V gave up 4 bases and J gave up 10 bases, with 11 bases separating them. Germline CDR1 and CDR2: LGHDT and YNNKEL (reference sequence). This CDR3 has 13 residues. As DNA, the CDR3 is TGTGCCAGCAGCCTGGGTTTAGTGTCACCCCTCCACTTT. Translation gives CASSLGLVSPLHF.

This clone was observed a few times. The chain links TRBV25-1 to TRBJ2-2; 10 positions agree with TRBD2. CDR1 MGHDK and CDR2 SYGVNS come from the germline V gene. This CDR3 region has 13 residues. The CDR3 sequence is CGSSGRVTGELFF. DNA for the CDR3: TGTGGATCTAGCGGGAGAGTCACCGGGGAGCTGTTTTTT. Looking up the rest from reference TRBV25-1 and TRBJ2-2 gives the full variable domain: EADIYQTPRYLVIGTGKKITLECSQTMGHDKMYWYQQDPGMELHLIHYSYGVNSTEKGDLSSESTVSRIRTEHFPLTLESARPSHTSQYLCGSSGRVTGELFFGEGSRLTVL.

The CDR3: CASSFVGEGAKNIQYF. The DNA for the CDR3 is TGTGCCAGCAGTTTTGTCGGCGAGGGAGCCAAAAACATTCAGTACTTC. The chain carries TRBV28 and TRBJ2-4; weak D call: TRBD2 (5 bases). Looked up from germline, CDR1 is MDHEN and CDR2 is SYDVKM. This CDR3 comprises 16 residues. The ends were cut back, 3 bases at V and 0 bases at J, with 12 bases in the middle. The full variable domain, in which reference TRBV28 and TRBJ2-4 provide the parts outside the CDR3, is DVKVTQSSRYLVKRTGEKVFLECVQDMDHENMFWYRQDPGLGLRLIYFSYDVKMKEKGDIPEGYSVSREKKERFSLILESASTNQTSMYLCASSFVGEGAKNIQYFGAGTRLSVL.

V and J are TRBV7-9 and TRBJ2-7; D is possibly TRBD1 (5 bases). This CDR3 is 14 amino acids long. V was shortened by 5 bases and J by 2 bases, with 13 bases between the two germline ends. Germline V gives CDR1 SEHNR, CDR2 FQNEAQ (reference sequence). This CDR3 is CASSPPGPTYEQYF. DNA for the CDR3: TGTGCCAGCAGCCCCCCAGGGCCCACCTACGAGCAGTACTTC.

This chain uses TRBV29-1 with TRBJ2-3, with unresolved D. This CDR3 is built from 19 residues. Germline V lookup: CDR1 SQVTM, CDR2 ANQGSEA. Trimming removed 4 bases at V and 0 bases at J, with 26 bases between. The CDR3 bases are TGCAGCGTTGTCTTTTATGCGGCCCGCCCGGACCAAAGCACAGATACGCAGTATTTT. Its translation is CSVVFYAARPDQSTDTQYF.

In DNA form, the CDR3 reads TGTGCCAGCAGCGCGTGGACAGGGGAGTACAATGAGCAGTTCTTC. Its protein product is CASSAWTGEYNEQFF. The J gene is TRBJ2-1, the V gene TRBV7-8; 9 bases are a match to TRBD1. The V gene end was trimmed by 5 bases and the J gene end by 4 bases; junction bases not matched to a gene: 6. The length of the CDR3 is 15 residues. Germline V gene data show CDR1 as SGHVS and CDR2 as FQNEAQ.

The genes are TRBV5-6 and TRBJ2-7; 11 nucleotides align to TRBD1. The junction had 5 bases not matched to a gene; V was cut back by 3 bases and J by 0 bases. From germline, CDR1 is SGHDT and CDR2 YYEEEE. The CDR3 contains 16 residues. The CDR3 region has the DNA TGTGCCAGCAGCTGGGGGACAGGGGGGTCCTCCTACGAGCAGTACTTC. Translated: CASSWGTGGSSYEQYF.

V gene TRBV10-2 combines with J gene TRBJ2-5, with D perhaps TRBD1 or TRBD2 (5 bases each). V was pared by 2 bases and J by 7 bases, with 23 bases between. The CDR3 has 17 amino acids. Germline V gene data show CDR1 as WSHSY and CDR2 as SAAADI. CDR3 region: CASSEPVRAGMSRTQYF. The DNA of the CDR3 is TGCGCCAGCAGTGAGCCCGTGAGGGCAGGGATGTCTAGGACCCAGTACTTC.

The rearrangement joins TRBV5-6 to TRBJ2-3; 7 bases line up with TRBD1. Germline V lookup: CDR1 SGHDT, CDR2 YYEEEE. The CDR3 runs 16 residues. The trim removed 4 bases at V and 1 base at J, leaving 9 bases unmatched. The CDR3 DNA sequence: TGTGCCAGCAGCCTAAGACAGGGTTGGGGCACAGATACGCAGTATTTT. Encoded protein: CASSLRQGWGTDTQYF.

About this clone: The DNA is left out, because the CDR3 cannot be placed on it with certainty; the CDR3 is given as TCRdb lists it. The chain links TRBV19 to TRBJ1-3; no DNA check was done on the table's D call, TRBD1. Inclusive of both ends, the CDR3 amounts to 14 amino acids. Germline CDR1 and CDR2: LNHDA and SQIVND (reference sequence). CDR3 sequence reads: CASSSGQGGNTIYF.

The chain combines TRBV2 with TRBJ1-5; TRBD1 might be the D (5 bases). Germline V gives CDR1 SNHLY, CDR2 FYNNEI. Trimming removed 6 bases at V and 2 bases at J, with 11 bases between. The CDR3 has 14 residues. The CDR3 spells CASRQGNGNQPQHF. In DNA, the CDR3 is TGTGCCAGCAGGCAGGGAAATGGCAATCAGCCCCAGCATTTT.

The J gene is TRBJ2-3, the V gene TRBV4-3; D gene ambiguous. This CDR3 spans 16 amino acids. The germline V gene encodes CDR1 LGHNA and CDR2 YSLEER. V lost 2 bases, J lost 1 base, and 13 bases lay in between. The CDR3 protein is CASSQTTQQGTDTQYF. The CDR3 nucleotides are TGCGCCAGCAGCCAAACCACCCAACAAGGCACAGATACGCAGTATTTT.

The chain couples TRBV7-9 to TRBJ2-1; no firm D call. The CDR3 length is 13 residues. Germline V gene data show CDR1 as SEHNR and CDR2 as FQNEAQ (reference sequence). V lost 3 bases and J lost 8, with 11 bases in between. CDR3: CASSLYLWYEQFF. DNA for the CDR3: TGTGCCAGCAGCTTGTACCTTTGGTATGAGCAGTTCTTC.

The V and J genes are TRBV7-2 and TRBJ2-3, with D tentatively TRBD2 (6 bases). There are 16 residues in the CDR3. Germline V gives CDR1 SGHTA, CDR2 FQGNSA. Trimming cost V 2 bases and J 2 bases, with 14 bases left between them. CDR3 in DNA: TGTGCCAGCAGCTTACTGGCTACGGGAGACACAGATACGCAGTATTTT. As protein: CASSLLATGDTDTQYF. The full variable domain, rest sourced from reference TRBV7-2 and TRBJ2-3, is GAGVSQSPSNKVTEKGKDVELRCDPISGHTALYWYRQSLGQGLEFLIYFQGNSAPDKSGLPSDRFSAERTGGSVSTLTIQRTQQEDSAVYLCASSLLATGDTDTQYFGPGTRLTVL.

The chain uses TRBV30 and TRBJ2-4, with D maybe TRBD2 (7 bases). The germline V gene has CDR1 GTSNPN and CDR2 SVGIG (reference sequence). V was trimmed by 8 bases and J by 3 bases, leaving 14 bases between them. CDR3 length: 13 residues. The CDR3 sequence is CALGGGFKNIQYF. The CDR3 region has the DNA TGTGCCCTGGGGGGGGGCTTCAAAAACATTCAGTACTTC.

In nucleotides, the CDR3 is TGTGCCAGTAGGCTTCGAGGGCCATTTGGCACAGATACGCAGTATTTT. Amino acid sequence: CASRLRGPFGTDTQYF. The genes are TRBV19 and TRBJ2-3, with D maybe TRBD2 (5 bases). CDR1 is LNHDA, CDR2 SQIVND, per germline (reference sequence). The CDR3 totals 16 residues. V lost 6 bases to trimming and J lost 1 base, with 17 bases between them.

The V gene is TRBV27, the J gene TRBJ2-3, with a tentative D call TRBD1 (5 bases). Germline V lookup: CDR1 MNHEY, CDR2 SMNVEV (reference sequence). There are 16 residues in the CDR3. V was shortened by 3 bases and J by 3 bases, with 16 bases between the two germline ends. The CDR3 loop reads CASSLGPPRGTDTQYF. The CDR3 DNA sequence: TGTGCCAGCAGTTTGGGGCCTCCAAGAGGAACAGATACGCAGTATTTT.

This sequence joins TRBV6-5 and TRBJ2-1, with D possibly TRBD1 on 5 matching bases. Germline values: CDR1 MNHEY, CDR2 SVGAGI. V was cut by 2 bases and J by 6 bases, with 11 bases left in between. The CDR3 loop spans 14 amino acids. Here the CDR3 DNA reads TGTGCCAGCAGTTACAGGGGTGACTTCAATGAGCAGTTCTTC. Protein: CASSYRGDFNEQFF.

In nucleotides, the CDR3 is TGTGCCAGCAGCAGCTCCTGGGACAGGTCATTTGGGGGGAGGCAGTACTTC. Translating gives CASSSSWDRSFGGRQYF. This chain joins TRBV7-3 and TRBJ2-7, with 8 bases lining up with TRBD1. Trimming cost V 5 bases and J 9 bases; bases outside gene matches: 21. Germline loops: CDR1 SGHTA, CDR2 FQGTGA. The length of the CDR3 is 17 residues.

The chain has TRBV5-1 and TRBJ2-1; 7 bases are a match to TRBD1. Germline V lookup: CDR1 SGHRS, CDR2 YFSETQ. The ends lost 7 bases at V and 15 bases at J; junction bases unmatched: 10. This CDR3 has 11 residues. The CDR3 sequence: CASADRDLAFF. In DNA form, the CDR3 reads TGCGCCAGCGCAGACAGGGATCTTGCGTTCTTC.

The chain links TRBV28 to TRBJ2-7; 7 nucleotides line up with TRBD1. V lost 5 bases, J lost 2 bases, and 12 bases stayed unmatched. The CDR3 is made up of 16 amino acids. Per the germline V gene, CDR1 is MDHEN and CDR2 is SYDVKM. The CDR3 reads CASSPMGQPIPYEQYF. As DNA, the CDR3 is TGTGCCAGCAGTCCGATGGGACAGCCGATTCCCTACGAGCAGTACTTC. Combining the CDR3 with reference TRBV28 and TRBJ2-7 gives the whole variable domain DVKVTQSSRYLVKRTGEKVFLECVQDMDHENMFWYRQDPGLGLRLIYFSYDVKMKEKGDIPEGYSVSREKKERFSLILESASTNQTSMYLCASSPMGQPIPYEQYFGPGTRLTVT.

V gene TRBV5-1 combines with J gene TRBJ1-1, with D possibly TRBD1 on 5 matching bases. CDR1 SGHRS and CDR2 YFSETQ come from the germline V gene. The CDR3 consists of 15 residues. V lost 0 bases, J lost 0 bases, and 9 bases lay in between. DNA of the CDR3: TGCGCCAGCAGCTTGGGGGGGTATGTGAACACTGAAGCTTTCTTT. Translation: CASSLGGYVNTEAFF.

DNA for the CDR3: TGCAGTGCTAGTCCAACAGGGCCGCAGCCCCAGCATTTT. It codes for CSASPTGPQPQHF. The rearrangement links TRBV20-1 to TRBJ1-5, with TRBD1 as a possible D gene (6 bases). Between the trimmed V and J ends, which lost 3 bases and 7 bases, there was a span of 13 bases. This CDR3 has 13 amino acids. The V gene's germline CDR1 is DFQATT and CDR2 SNEGSKA (reference sequence).

V is TRBV29-1 and J is TRBJ1-5, with D uncertain. CDR3 length equals 13 residues. V lost 4 bases to trimming and J lost 5 bases, with 12 bases between them. Germline V gives CDR1 SQVTM, CDR2 ANQGSEA. CDR3 loop: CSVGQRGDQPQHF. The CDR3 DNA sequence: TGCAGCGTTGGGCAACGCGGTGATCAGCCCCAGCATTTT.

V usage is TRBV3-1 (or the pseudogene TRBV3-2) and J usage is TRBJ1-2; the match to TRBD1 covers 7 bases. The CDR3 consists of 13 residues. Germline V gene sequence: CDR1 LGHDT, CDR2 YNNKEL (reference sequence). V shed 5 bases, J shed 5 bases, and the junction held 5 bases outside the gene matches. This CDR3 is CASSYDREYGYTF. In DNA, the CDR3 is TGTGCCAGCAGCTACGACAGGGAGTATGGCTACACCTTC.

V gene TRBV24-1 combines with J gene TRBJ1-5; TRBD1 might be the D (5 bases). The CDR3 runs to 13 residues. Germline loops: CDR1 KGHDR, CDR2 SFDVKD. Trimming left V 4 bases short and J 7 bases short, with 10 bases between. The CDR3 sequence: CATSDRDHQPQHF. The CDR3 nucleotides are TGTGCCACCAGTGACAGGGACCACCAGCCCCAGCATTTT.

The rearrangement joins TRBV6-5 to TRBJ2-5; TRBD2 might be the D (6 bases). CDR1 is MNHEY and CDR2 is SVGAGI in the germline V gene. V lost 4 bases, J lost 5 bases, and 8 bases lay in between. The CDR3 sequence is 12 residues long. CDR3 region: CASSSRGETQYF. The CDR3 DNA follows: TGTGCCAGCAGTTCCCGGGGGGAGACCCAGTACTTC.

V is TRBV28 and J is TRBJ2-5; the match to TRBD1 covers 11 bases. V trimming: 8 bases; J trimming: 3 bases; junction bases outside the gene matches: 2. This CDR3 is 13 amino acids long. The germline V gene encodes CDR1 MDHEN and CDR2 SYDVKM. The CDR3 loop reads CASGQGAKETQYF. CDR3 sequence (DNA): TGTGCCAGCGGACAGGGGGCGAAAGAGACCCAGTACTTC.

This sequence joins TRBV29-1 and TRBJ2-7, with D possibly called TRBD1 or TRBD2 (5 bases each). The ends were cut back, 6 bases at V and 0 bases at J, with 12 bases in the middle. The CDR3 runs 13 residues. Germline CDR1 is SQVTM and CDR2 is ANQGSEA. CDR3 loop: CSVGALFSYEQYF. CDR3 sequence (DNA): TGCAGCGTCGGGGCCTTGTTCTCCTACGAGCAGTACTTC.

The gene calls are TRBV19 and TRBJ2-3, with 9 bases matching TRBD2. The germline CDR1 and CDR2 sequences are LNHDA and SQIVND (reference sequence). The ends lost 1 base at V and 6 bases at J; junction bases unmatched: 11. This CDR3 spans 17 amino acids. This CDR3 reads CASSIVPGLAPRDTQYF. CDR3 nucleotides: TGTGCCAGTAGTATAGTCCCTGGACTAGCGCCTAGGGATACGCAGTATTTT.

The J gene is TRBJ2-2, the V gene TRBV11-3; D may be TRBD2 (5 bases). The CDR3 has 14 residues. Trimming shortened V by 2 bases and J by 4 bases, and 8 bases separated the two germline ends. Germline lookup yields CDR1 SGHNT and CDR2 YENEEA. CDR3 nucleotides: TGTGCCAGCAGCTTATCAGGAGGCACCGGGGAGCTGTTTTTT. Residues: CASSLSGGTGELFF.

This clone was detected only once. The rearrangement uses TRBV28 and TRBJ1-6, with D unclear. The CDR3 contains 14 residues. Germline V lookup: CDR1 MDHEN, CDR2 SYDVKM. V dropped 2 bases and J dropped 10 bases, with 12 bases sitting between them. Here the CDR3 reads CASSLRHETSPLHF. CDR3 DNA: TGTGCCAGCAGTTTAAGGCATGAGACCTCACCCCTCCACTTT.